The 10 T cell receptor beta chains below come from one sample, sequenced in a study of control samples from healthy donors and cancer patients. Method: immunoSEQ multiplex PCR; TCRdb's copy keeps in-frame clones and lacks some. The sample has about 160,000 clones; around 96% are singletons. The sequencing sample was made of blood. The receptors stem from a woman aged 25-40 years in good health.

The V call is TRBV5-1, the J call TRBJ2-1; tentatively, D is TRBD1 or TRBD2 (5 bases each). The CDR3 consists of 14 residues. The V gene lost 2 bases and the J gene lost 3 bases, with 9 bases spanning the gap. Germline CDR1 and CDR2: SGHRS and YFSETQ. The CDR3 is CASSFGTDYNEQFF. In DNA, the CDR3 is TGCGCCAGCAGCTTCGGGACGGACTACAATGAGCAGTTCTTC.

The chain recombines TRBV19 with TRBJ1-4; TRBD1 might be the D (5 bases). The CDR3 is made up of 14 amino acids. CDR1 LNHDA and CDR2 SQIVND come from the germline V gene (reference sequence). V dropped 5 bases and J dropped 0 bases, with 7 bases sitting between them. In DNA form, the CDR3 reads TGTGCCAGTAGTGCGACAGCAACTAATGAAAAACTGTTTTTT. Translated, it gives CASSATATNEKLFF.

V gene TRBV3-1 (or the pseudogene TRBV3-2) combines with J gene TRBJ1-2, with D perhaps matching TRBD1 (6 bases). V was trimmed by 4 bases and J by 0 bases, leaving 9 bases between them. CDR3 length: 14 residues. Germline CDR1 reads LGHDT; CDR2 reads YNNKEL (reference sequence). CDR3 DNA: TGTGCCAGCAGCCTCGGGGGCGCTAACTATGGCTACACCTTC. Translation: CASSLGGANYGYTF.

The V call is TRBV6-6, the J call TRBJ1-6; D might be TRBD1 (5 bases). V was trimmed by 5 bases and J by 3 bases, leaving 14 bases between them. The germline CDR1 and CDR2 sequences are MNHNY and SVGAGI (reference sequence). The length of the CDR3 is 16 residues. The CDR3 DNA sequence: TGTGCCAGCAGTCGAGACAGACCTGTCTATAATTCACCCCTCCACTTT. This sequence encodes CASSRDRPVYNSPLHF.

This chain connects TRBV19 to TRBJ2-3; TRBD2 agrees at 10 bases. The CDR3 loop spans 15 amino acids. CDR1 is LNHDA and CDR2 is SQIVND in the germline V gene (reference sequence). V lost 5 bases to trimming and J lost 1 base; unmatched junction nucleotides: 3. CDR3 in amino acids: CASSLAGGGTDTQYF. CDR3 sequence (DNA): TGTGCCAGTAGTTTAGCGGGAGGCGGCACAGATACGCAGTATTTT.

J is TRBJ1-2 and V is TRBV5-4; D call uncertain. The CDR3 runs 13 residues. The germline V and J ends were trimmed by 3 bases and 8 bases, with 14 bases remaining between them. Per the germline V gene, CDR1 is SGHNT and CDR2 is YYREEE (reference sequence). The CDR3 coding sequence is TGTGCCAGCAGCTCGCCCAGATGGAGGGGCTACACCTTC. This encodes CASSSPRWRGYTF.

The chain couples TRBV29-1 to TRBJ1-2; D unclear. CDR3 length: 12 residues. V lost 1 base, J lost 2 bases, and 5 bases lay in between. Germline V gene data show CDR1 as SQVTM and CDR2 as ANQGSEA. CDR3 nucleotide sequence: TGCAGCGTTGAAGTGGGAAACTATGGCTACACCTTC. Translation: CSVEVGNYGYTF.

The chain is built from TRBV9 and TRBJ2-1; possibly TRBD2 for D (6 bases). Germline values: CDR1 SGDLS, CDR2 YYNGEE. CDR3 length: 16 residues. The V end lost 7 bases, the J end lost 4 bases, and 21 bases lay between the germline ends. Here the CDR3 DNA reads TGTGCCAGCGGTTTTGAGGAGGGACTGAAGTACAATGAGCAGTTCTTC. Residues: CASGFEEGLKYNEQFF.

The chain recombines TRBV10-3 with TRBJ1-2, with a possible D match to TRBD1 (6 bases). Trimming took off 2 bases at V and 2 bases at J, with 12 bases between the two ends. CDR1 and CDR2 from the germline V gene are ENHRY and SYGVKD. The CDR3 is 15 amino acids. In DNA, the CDR3 is TGTGCCATCAGTGAGGGTCCCGACAGGAACTATGGCTACACCTTC. Encoded protein: CAISEGPDRNYGYTF.

V usage is TRBV4-1 and J usage is TRBJ2-3; TRBD1 agrees at 8 bases. The CDR3 is 14 amino acids. V gave up 4 bases and J gave up 4 bases; unmatched junction bases: 4. The germline V gene encodes CDR1 MGHRA and CDR2 YSYEKL. This CDR3 reads CASSPRTGPDTQYF. DNA for the CDR3: TGCGCCAGCAGCCCGAGGACAGGGCCAGATACGCAGTATTTT.